Below are 12 T cell receptor beta chains sequenced from a single sample in a study of T cell responses to AZD1222 COVID-19 vaccine. The method was immunoSEQ multiplex PCR; TCRdb's version includes in-frame clones alone and lacks a portion of them. Of approximately 120,000 clones in the sample, 75% to 90% are singletons; the top ten hold around 4.4%. The source was peripheral blood, collected 28 days after the second AZD1222 dose. The receptors derive from an adult who received the AZD1222 COVID-19 vaccine.

This clone has a handful of counts. The chain has TRBV29-1 and TRBJ2-1; perhaps D is TRBD1 or TRBD2 (5 bases each). V was cut by 4 bases and J by 10 bases, with 20 bases left in between. The CDR3 consists of 14 residues. Germline CDR1 and CDR2: SQVTM and ANQGSEA. The CDR3 protein is CSVAGDGLLGEQFF. CDR3 nucleotide sequence: TGCAGCGTTGCTGGGGACGGGCTTTTGGGGGAGCAGTTCTTC.

This sequence joins TRBV6-4 and TRBJ1-5; D perhaps matches TRBD1 (5 bases). Germline CDR1 is MRHNA and CDR2 is SNTAGT. V was trimmed by 5 bases and J by 3 bases, leaving 8 bases between them. This CDR3 contains 13 residues. The CDR3 spells CASSLQANQPQHF. CDR3 in DNA: TGTGCCAGCAGTTTACAGGCCAATCAGCCCCAGCATTTT.

CDR3 sequence (DNA): TGCGCCAGCAGCCAGGGGGCCCAAGAAAGCTCCTACAATGAGCAGTTCTTC. The encoded protein is CASSQGAQESSYNEQFF. The J gene is TRBJ2-1, the V gene TRBV4-3; a possible D gene is TRBD1 (6 bases). V gave up 3 bases and J gave up 0 bases, with 15 bases separating them. CDR1 and CDR2 from the germline V gene are LGHNA and YSLEER. The CDR3 is 17 amino acids.

The rearrangement links TRBV6-5 to TRBJ2-2, with D possibly being TRBD2 (6 bases). This CDR3 has 15 amino acids. Germline V gene data show CDR1 as MNHEY and CDR2 as SVGAGI. The V and J ends lost 2 bases and 5 bases respectively, with 12 bases between them. The CDR3 nucleotides are TGTGCCAGCAGTTACGGGGGGAGCACGACCGGGGAGCTGTTTTTT. It encodes CASSYGGSTTGELFF.

V is TRBV4-1 and J is TRBJ2-4, with 7 bases identical to TRBD1. The CDR3 has 17 amino acids. The junction had 15 bases not matched to a gene; V was cut back by 4 bases and J by 6 bases. The germline gives CDR1 MGHRA, CDR2 YSYEKL. In DNA, the CDR3 is TGCGCCAGCAGCCGCCTTTCAAGACAGGGTTCAGCAAACATTCAGTACTTC. Translating gives CASSRLSRQGSANIQYF.

This sequence joins TRBV5-4 and TRBJ2-6; weak D call: TRBD2 (6 bases). The V gene's germline CDR1 is SGHNT and CDR2 YYREEE (reference sequence). The CDR3 is 15 amino acids. The V gene lost 3 bases and the J gene lost 8 bases, with 15 bases spanning the gap. CDR3 amino acids: CASSSVGGWPNVLTF. CDR3 bases: TGTGCCAGCAGCTCTGTGGGAGGATGGCCCAACGTCCTGACTTTC.

The chain employs TRBV24-1 and TRBJ2-7; either TRBD1 or TRBD2 may fit D (5 bases each). The germline V and J ends were trimmed by 3 bases and 9 bases, with 17 bases remaining between them. CDR1 and CDR2 from the germline V gene are KGHDR and SFDVKD. This CDR3 comprises 14 residues. The CDR3 region has the DNA TGTGCCACCAGTGATGGGGACGGGGAGTGGATGCAGTACTTC. Translating it yields CATSDGDGEWMQYF.

The rearrangement joins TRBV4-1 to TRBJ1-4, with D possibly matching TRBD1 (5 bases). The CDR3 has 11 residues. Germline values: CDR1 MGHRA, CDR2 YSYEKL. The V end lost 4 bases, the J end lost 14 bases, and 11 bases lay between the germline ends. As DNA, the CDR3 is TGCGCCAGCAGCCCCGGGGAGGGGCTGTTTTTT. It translates to CASSPGEGLFF.

The table lists this clone with a count of one. V is TRBV5-1 and J is TRBJ2-1, with 7 bases lining up with TRBD2. Germline CDR1 is SGHRS and CDR2 is YFSETQ. The CDR3 extends over 15 amino acids. V lost 4 bases and J lost 2; bases outside the gene matches: 6. The CDR3 bases are TGCGCCAGCAGCCAAACTAGCGCCCCCTACAATGAGCAGTTCTTC. Protein sequence: CASSQTSAPYNEQFF. Combining the CDR3 with reference TRBV5-1 and TRBJ2-1 gives the whole variable domain KAGVTQTPRYLIKTRGQQVTLSCSPISGHRSVSWYQQTPGQGLQFLFEYFSETQRNKGNFPGRFSGRQFSNSRSEMNVSTLELGDSALYLCASSQTSAPYNEQFFGPGTRLTVL.

This chain uses TRBV7-2 with TRBJ1-2; no firm D call. Germline V lookup: CDR1 SGHTA, CDR2 FQGNSA. This CDR3 region has 14 residues. The V and J ends lost 1 base and 2 bases respectively, with 8 bases between them. CDR3 amino acids: CASSLDRGNYGYTF. The CDR3 region has the DNA TGTGCCAGCAGCTTAGATCGGGGAAACTATGGCTACACCTTC.

This clone has more than one count but fewer than ten. The J gene is TRBJ1-5, the V gene TRBV7-2; possible D gene TRBD1, 6 bases. This CDR3 region has 16 residues. Germline assignment: CDR1 SGHTA and CDR2 FQGNSA. The V gene lost 5 bases and the J gene lost 5 bases, with 19 bases spanning the gap. CDR3 region: CASSGRRQGYDQPQHF. CDR3 in DNA: TGTGCCAGCAGCGGGAGGAGGCAGGGGTATGATCAGCCCCAGCATTTT.

The count of this clone is one. The chain joins TRBV5-4 to TRBJ1-2; D is unresolved. Germline V gene sequence: CDR1 SGHNT, CDR2 YYREEE (reference sequence). The CDR3 is 14 amino acids. V was shortened by 3 bases and J by 0 bases, with 9 bases between the two germline ends. The CDR3 coding sequence is TGTGCCAGCAGCTCAAACCCAGCTAACTATGGCTACACCTTC. Amino acids: CASSSNPANYGYTF.